Shown below are 10 T cell receptor beta chains from a single sample sequenced in a study of cytomegalovirus exposure and HLA in healthy donors (dated by TCRdb to about 2017). Libraries were built with the immunoSEQ multiplex PCR assay. For the multiplex PCR, a mixture combining 60 forward primers for TCR Vbeta segments and 13 reverse primers for TCR Jbeta segments was used. TCRdb obtained this table from immuneACCESS and retained in-frame rearrangements with V and J assigned. These tables miss some clones; where compared with another copy, unresolved V genes account for less than half of the shortfall, and the remainder is unexplained. A total of roughly 100,000 clones appear in this sample, more than 70% of them only once. 15% to 20% of the sample is in the top ten clones. The material sequenced was PBMCs. The receptors here all came from a woman aged 60-75 years in good health and CMV-seropositive.

The chain has TRBV28 and TRBJ2-1; perhaps TRBD2 as D (7 bases). Germline-derived CDR1 and CDR2 are MDHEN and SYDVKM. The CDR3 totals 15 residues. V lost 3 bases and J lost 4, with 13 bases in between. As DNA, the CDR3 is TGTGCCAGCAGTTTGCGGGGGCGGGGATACAATGAGCAGTTCTTC. Its protein product is CASSLRGRGYNEQFF. The full variable domain, with the rest looked up from reference TRBV28 and TRBJ2-1, is DVKVTQSSRYLVKRTGEKVFLECVQDMDHENMFWYRQDPGLGLRLIYFSYDVKMKEKGDIPEGYSVSREKKERFSLILESASTNQTSMYLCASSLRGRGYNEQFFGPGTRLTVL.

CDR3 nucleotide sequence: TGTGCCAGCAGTGAAAGACAGAAAGAGACCCAGTACTTC. It codes for CASSERQKETQYF. This chain connects TRBV2 to TRBJ2-5, with D perhaps TRBD1 (5 bases). This CDR3 is 13 amino acids long. The V end lost 2 bases, the J end lost 3 bases, and 7 bases lay between the germline ends. CDR1 is SNHLY, CDR2 FYNNEI, per germline.

This rearrangement joins TRBV2 to TRBJ1-5; D remains ambiguous. Germline V CDR1 and CDR2: SNHLY, FYNNEI. The V end was cut by 6 bases, the J end by 4 bases, with 16 bases between. The CDR3 loop spans 15 amino acids. CDR3 amino acids: CASRYNRQVNQPQHF. The CDR3 coding sequence is TGTGCCAGCAGATATAATCGGCAGGTTAATCAGCCCCAGCATTTT.

V is TRBV6-1 and J is TRBJ2-7, with D perhaps TRBD2 (6 bases). The V end lost 4 bases, the J end lost 3 bases, and 10 bases lay between the germline ends. The length of the CDR3 is 13 residues. The germline V gene has CDR1 MNHNS and CDR2 SASEGT. The chain's CDR3 is CASSGGISYEQYF. Written as DNA, the CDR3 is TGTGCCAGCAGTGGCGGGATAAGCTACGAGCAGTACTTC.

The chain has TRBV5-1 and TRBJ2-5; a weak D match, TRBD1 (5 bases). Germline loops: CDR1 SGHRS, CDR2 YFSETQ. CDR3 length: 14 amino acids. V dropped 2 bases and J dropped 0 bases, with 8 bases sitting between them. The CDR3 DNA is TGCGCCAGCAGCTTAACAGGCCACCAAGAGACCCAGTACTTC. This sequence encodes CASSLTGHQETQYF.

V gene TRBV4-1 combines with J gene TRBJ2-7, with D uncertain. This CDR3 comprises 13 residues. The V end was cut by 1 base, the J end by 3 bases, with 7 bases between. Germline V CDR1 and CDR2: MGHRA, YSYEKL. In DNA, the CDR3 is TGCGCCAGCAGCCAAGTGGGCAGCTACGAGCAGTACTTC. The encoded protein is CASSQVGSYEQYF.

This clone has just one count. The chain is built from TRBV28 and TRBJ1-1, with a weak D call TRBD1 (6 bases). Germline V gene data show CDR1 as MDHEN and CDR2 as SYDVKM. The V end lost 7 bases, the J end lost 5 bases, and 20 bases lay between the germline ends. There are 15 residues in the CDR3. CDR3 nucleotides: TGTGCCAGCACCAGGGAGGGGGGGCGGAGGACTGAAGCTTTCTTT. This encodes CASTREGGRRTEAFF. The variable domain in full, completed from reference TRBV28 and TRBJ1-1, reads DVKVTQSSRYLVKRTGEKVFLECVQDMDHENMFWYRQDPGLGLRLIYFSYDVKMKEKGDIPEGYSVSREKKERFSLILESASTNQTSMYLCASTREGGRRTEAFFGQGTRLTVV.

J is TRBJ2-7 and V is TRBV18; D is undetermined. Trimming took 3 bases from V and 7 from J, leaving 10 bases between them. Germline lookup yields CDR1 KGHSH and CDR2 LQKENI. The CDR3 runs 12 residues. As DNA, the CDR3 is TGTGCCAGCTCACCTAAGAGCACGGAGCAGTACTTC. Its translation is CASSPKSTEQYF.

Only one count was recorded for this clone. V gene TRBV9 combines with J gene TRBJ1-1; TRBD1 is a possible D gene (5 bases). Trimming took 3 bases from V and 8 from J, leaving 17 bases between them. CDR3 length equals 14 residues. In germline, CDR1 is SGDLS, CDR2 YYNGEE. CDR3 DNA: TGTGCCAGCAGCGGGGGGGGACCGCACTCGGAAGCTTTCTTT. Translation gives CASSGGGPHSEAFF.

Turning to this clone: At one of its ends the junction is not consistent with the germline gene, which may arise from a read error. The chain links TRBV6-5 to TRBJ1-3; D ambiguous. The CDR3 consists of 14 residues. Germline V lookup: CDR1 MNHEY, CDR2 SVGAGI. The CDR3 DNA follows: TGTGCCAACAGTAGAGGTAGCTCTGGAAACACCATATATTTT. It encodes CANSRGSSGNTIYF.